These T cell receptor beta chains were read from a single sample in a study of T cell repertoires in cytomegalovirus infection. A single record per CDR3 protein comes from TCRdb applying MiXCR to the reads. The table lists some 390,000 distinct CDR3 sequences, 15% to 20% of them singletons, with around 10% in the top ten. Specimen: PBMCs. The receptors originated from a human donor in good health (CMV status not recorded). Some clones in this sample may be carry-over from other donors' samples. CDR3s include the opening cysteine and the closing phenylalanine or tryptophan. The D gene is left open where the match is weak. Expanded clones get a size class; other rows say once, few or many, or leave the size out.

d_gene	abundance	j_gene	v_gene	CDR3nt	CDR3aa
TRBD2	few	TRBJ2-2	TRBV7-9	TGTGCCAGCAGCTTACTAGCGGAAACCGGGGAGCTGTTTTTT	CASSLLAETGELFF
TRBD2	.	TRBJ2-7	TRBV7-2	TGTGCCAGCAGCTTAAGCCTAGCGGGTAATCTCGAGCAGTACTTC	CASSLSLAGNLEQYF
.	.	TRBJ1-1	TRBV6-5	TGTGCCAGCAGCTTTCGGGGGGGACGGACAGATGAAGCTTTCTTT	CASSFRGGRTDEAFF
.	.	TRBJ2-3	TRBV4-1	TGCGCCAGCAGCCAAGGGTCTAGCGCAGATACGCAGTATTTT	CASSQGSSADTQYF
.	many	TRBJ2-3	TRBV2	TGTGCCAGCAGTGGCGGCAGGAGCACAGATACGCAGTATTTT	CASSGGRSTDTQYF
TRBD1	few	TRBJ1-1	TRBV10-3	TGTGCCATCAGTGATGGGACAGGGGCCCTGAACACTGAAGCTTTCTTT	CAISDGTGALNTEAFF
.	once	TRBJ1-1	TRBV20-1	TGCAGTGCTAGAGCCGGGGGTCAGCAAGCTTTCTTT	CSARAGGQQAFF
TRBD1	few	TRBJ2-5	TRBV20-1	TGCAGTGCTATATCGGGACAGGGATCAGAGACCCAGTACTTC	CSAISGQGSETQYF
TRBD1	many	TRBJ1-1	TRBV28	TGTGCCAGCAGTTTATTCGGGACAGGGGCAAAGGGCACTGAAGCTTTCTTT	CASSLFGTGAKGTEAFF
TRBD2	many	TRBJ2-3	TRBV7-2	TGTGCCAGCAGCCCAGGACTAGCGCGACGCACAGATACGCAGTATTTT	CASSPGLARRTDTQYF
.	many	TRBJ1-6	TRBV4-1	TGCGCCAGCAGCCATAACCGAGCGGGACAAGCAAATTCACCCCTCCACTTT	CASSHNRAGQANSPLHF
.	many	TRBJ2-5	TRBV7-8	TGTGCCAGCAGCTTGGATTTCGCGGGCAGGGAAGAGACCCAGTACTTC	CASSLDFAGREETQYF
.	.	TRBJ2-3	TRBV5-1	TGCGCCAGCACTCCCCTCCCCGGGAATACGCAGTATTTT	CASTPLPGNTQYF
.	many	TRBJ2-5	TRBV7-2	TGTGCCAGCAGCTTGGGACTGGGACGACGGACCCAGTACTTC	CASSLGLGRRTQYF
.	few	TRBJ2-3	TRBV19	TGTGCCAGTAGACGGCAGGGGTACGGCACAGATACGCAGTATTTT	CASRRQGYGTDTQYF
TRBD2	.	TRBJ2-1	TRBV7-6	TGTGCCAGCAGCCCGGCGGGGTTTAGCGGGGGGATGGCTTTGATCTTC	CASSPAGFSGGMALIF
TRBD2	.	TRBJ2-7	TRBV20-1	TGCAGTGCTGAGGGACTAGCGGGAGAACCCGAGCAGTACTTC	CSAEGLAGEPEQYF
.	.	TRBJ1-3	TRBV12-3/TRBV12-4	TGTGCCACCAGGCCCAGTATCTCTGGAAACACCATATATTTT	CATRPSISGNTIYF
.	.	TRBJ1-6	TRBV2	TGTGCCAGCAGTGAGTCCACAGGCTCCCTTGGATCACCCCTCCACTTT	CASSESTGSLGSPLHF
.	.	TRBJ2-1	TRBV20-1	TGCAGTGCCCCTGCGGTGGGCGGCTACAATGAGCAGTTCTTC	CSAPAVGGYNEQFF
TRBD1	.	TRBJ2-7	TRBV2	TGTGCCAATCAATCCCGGGACAGTCTCGGCGAGCAGTACTTC	CANQSRDSLGEQYF
.	many	TRBJ2-3	TRBV7-2	TGTGCCAGCAGCCCTCAACGCTCGACAGATACGCAGTATTTT	CASSPQRSTDTQYF